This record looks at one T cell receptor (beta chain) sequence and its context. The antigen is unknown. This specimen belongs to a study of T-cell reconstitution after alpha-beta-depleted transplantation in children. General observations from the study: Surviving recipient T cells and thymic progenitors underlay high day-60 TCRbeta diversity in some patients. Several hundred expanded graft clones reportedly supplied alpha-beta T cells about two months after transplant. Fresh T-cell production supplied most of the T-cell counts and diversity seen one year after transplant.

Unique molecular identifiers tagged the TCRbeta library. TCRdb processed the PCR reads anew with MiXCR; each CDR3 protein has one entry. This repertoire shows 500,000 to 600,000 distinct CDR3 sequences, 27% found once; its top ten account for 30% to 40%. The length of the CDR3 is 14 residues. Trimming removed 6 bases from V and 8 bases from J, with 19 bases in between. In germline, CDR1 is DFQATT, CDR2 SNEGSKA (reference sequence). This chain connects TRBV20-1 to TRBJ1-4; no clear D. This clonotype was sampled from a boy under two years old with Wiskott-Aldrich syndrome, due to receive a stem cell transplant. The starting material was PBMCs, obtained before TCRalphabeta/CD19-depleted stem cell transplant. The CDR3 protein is CSAEPFEILEKLFF. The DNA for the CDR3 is TGCAGTGCAGAACCATTTGAGATTCTAGAAAAACTGTTTTTT.